This T cell receptor (beta chain) was retrieved from a study of cytomegalovirus exposure and HLA in healthy donors. Study in general: Findings of an earlier analysis included under 140 million unique TCR beta sequences from roughly 200 million T cells.

This clone was seen a few times. Its antigen is still unknown. The PCR contained 60 Vbeta and 13 Jbeta primers. Sequenced by immunoSEQ multiplex PCR; TCRdb stores in-frame clones only, minus some. Of 150,000 to 200,000 clones listed, roughly 84% are singletons. General study points: For most TCR beta V segments, an earlier analysis put the productive rate at about 87% or about 30% of the time.

The sequence was collected from a boy younger than 18 in good health and CMV-seronegative. The specimen sequenced was PBMCs.

The CDR3 DNA sequence: TGTGCCAGCAGTCGACCTACAGGGGGATCTCCGACTGAAGCTTTCTTT. Translating gives CASSRPTGGSPTEAFF. The chain couples TRBV27 to TRBJ1-1; 8 nucleotides line up with TRBD1. V dropped 5 bases and J dropped 5; count of bases not matched to a gene: 13. Germline V gene sequence: CDR1 MNHEY, CDR2 SMNVEV (reference sequence). The CDR3 runs to 16 residues.